This TCR beta chain was profiled in a study of cytomegalovirus exposure and HLA in healthy donors. Study conclusions and caveats: The listing of 160 or so TCR beta chains classed them as cytomegalovirus-associated.

As to this clone: Its antigen remains unidentified.

Method: immunoSEQ multiplex PCR; TCRdb's copy keeps in-frame clones and lacks some. The sample has a few hundred thousand clones, 65% to 85% seen once. The CDR3 runs 13 residues. Between the trimmed V and J ends, which lost 1 base and 5 bases, there was a span of 6 bases. Germline values: CDR1 MNHEY, CDR2 SMNVEV (reference sequence). Material for sequencing was PBMCs. The rearrangement links TRBV27 to TRBJ2-1, with D unresolved. The clonotype comes from a woman aged 25 to 45 in good health and CMV-seropositive. The CDR3 loop is CASSLFRNNEQFF. CDR3 DNA: TGTGCCAGCAGTTTATTTCGAAACAATGAGCAGTTCTTC.